These T cell receptor beta chains were read from a single sample in a study of beta chain features in type 1 diabetes. The repertoire was sequenced with immunoSEQ multiplex PCR; TCRdb's copy has only in-frame clones and lacks some. The sample shows 640,000 or so clones, around an eighth of them seen only once. The sequenced material came from naive CD4+ T cells from blood. The origin of the receptors is a man aged 18 to 30 with type 1 diabetes. Both conserved end residues are part of each CDR3. Fields, in order: CDR3 protein, CDR3 DNA, clone size, V gene, D gene, J gene. The D gene is left open where the match is weak. Some rows have no size entry. The others give once, few or many, or a class for an expanded clone.

CDR3: CASSGDRGRHTEAFF; DNA: TGTGCCAGCAGTGGGGACAGGGGACGACACACTGAAGCTTTCTTT; size: .; V: TRBV2; D: TRBD1; J: TRBJ1-1
CDR3: CASSVVAGISTDTQYF; DNA: TGTGCCAGCAGCGTAGTAGCGGGGATTAGCACAGATACGCAGTATTTT; size: once; V: TRBV9; D: TRBD2; J: TRBJ2-3
CDR3: CASKWLGETQYF; DNA: TGTGCCAGCAAGTGGCTAGGAGAGACCCAGTACTTC; size: .; V: TRBV7-2; D: .; J: TRBJ2-5
CDR3: CASSLAGHLNTEAFF; DNA: TGCGCCAGCAGCTTGGCGGGCCACCTGAACACTGAAGCTTTCTTT; size: .; V: TRBV5-1; D: .; J: TRBJ1-1
CDR3: CASSSGTGVSGANVLTF; DNA: TGTGCCAGTAGTTCCGGGACAGGGGTTTCCGGGGCCAACGTCCTGACTTTC; size: few; V: TRBV19; D: TRBD1; J: TRBJ2-6
CDR3: CASSPGTLNIQYF; DNA: TGTGCCAGCAGCCCCGGGACTTTAAACATTCAGTACTTC; size: .; V: TRBV7-8; D: .; J: TRBJ2-4
CDR3: CASSAGESGQPQHF; DNA: TGTGCCAGCAGTGCAGGGGAGTCAGGACAGCCCCAGCATTTT; size: .; V: TRBV5-6; D: .; J: TRBJ1-5
CDR3: CASSPPGLAGGPFETQYF; DNA: TGTGCCAGCTCACCACCGGGACTAGCGGGGGGGCCGTTCGAGACCCAGTACTTC; size: .; V: TRBV18; D: TRBD2; J: TRBJ2-5
CDR3: CASARTGNSPLHF; DNA: TGTGCCAGCGCACGCACAGGGAATTCACCCCTCCACTTT; size: .; V: TRBV6-1; D: .; J: TRBJ1-6
CDR3: CAWSVGLAQETQYF; DNA: TGTGCCTGGAGTGTGGGGCTAGCCCAGGAGACCCAGTACTTC; size: few; V: TRBV30; D: .; J: TRBJ2-5
CDR3: CASSQASQGANANYGYTF; DNA: TGCGCCAGCAGCCAGGCGTCACAGGGGGCAAACGCTAACTATGGCTACACCTTC; size: .; V: TRBV4-1; D: TRBD1; J: TRBJ1-2